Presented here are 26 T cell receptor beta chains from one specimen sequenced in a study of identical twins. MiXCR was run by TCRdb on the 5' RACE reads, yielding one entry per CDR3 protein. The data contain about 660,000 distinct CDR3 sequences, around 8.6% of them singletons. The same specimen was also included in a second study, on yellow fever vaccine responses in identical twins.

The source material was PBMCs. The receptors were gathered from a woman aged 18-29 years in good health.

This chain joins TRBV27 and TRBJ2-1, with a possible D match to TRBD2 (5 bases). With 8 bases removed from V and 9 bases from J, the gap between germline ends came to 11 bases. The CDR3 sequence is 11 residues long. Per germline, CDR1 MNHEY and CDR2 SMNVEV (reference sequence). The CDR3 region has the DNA TGTGCCAGCCGGTTTGAGGGTGAGCAGTTCTTC. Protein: CASRFEGEQFF.

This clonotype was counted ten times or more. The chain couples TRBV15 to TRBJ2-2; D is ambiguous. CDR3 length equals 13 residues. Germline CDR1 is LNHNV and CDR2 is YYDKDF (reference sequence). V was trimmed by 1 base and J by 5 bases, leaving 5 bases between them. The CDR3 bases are TGTGCCACCAGCAGAGTTGGGACCGGGGAGCTGTTTTTT. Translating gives CATSRVGTGELFF.

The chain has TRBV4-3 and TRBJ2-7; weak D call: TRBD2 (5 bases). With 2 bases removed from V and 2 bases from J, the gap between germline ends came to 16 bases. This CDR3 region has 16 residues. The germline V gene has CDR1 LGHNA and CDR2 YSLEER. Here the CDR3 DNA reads TGCGCCAGCAGCCAACACCTCCGGGATCAGACCTACGAGCAGTACTTC. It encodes CASSQHLRDQTYEQYF.

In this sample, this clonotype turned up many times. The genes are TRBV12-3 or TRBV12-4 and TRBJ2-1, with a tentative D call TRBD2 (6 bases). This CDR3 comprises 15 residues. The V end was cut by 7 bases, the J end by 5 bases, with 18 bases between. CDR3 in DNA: TGTGCCAGCACCACCGGGACTCTATCCCACAATGAGCAGTTCTTC. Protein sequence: CASTTGTLSHNEQFF.

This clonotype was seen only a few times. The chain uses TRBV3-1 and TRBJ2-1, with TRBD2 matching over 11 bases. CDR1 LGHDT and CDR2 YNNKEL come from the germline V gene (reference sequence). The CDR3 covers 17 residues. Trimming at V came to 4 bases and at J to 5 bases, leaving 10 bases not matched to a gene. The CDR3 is CASSRQVPSGRNNEQFF. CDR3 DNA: TGTGCCAGCAGCCGACAAGTGCCTAGCGGGAGGAACAATGAGCAGTTCTTC.

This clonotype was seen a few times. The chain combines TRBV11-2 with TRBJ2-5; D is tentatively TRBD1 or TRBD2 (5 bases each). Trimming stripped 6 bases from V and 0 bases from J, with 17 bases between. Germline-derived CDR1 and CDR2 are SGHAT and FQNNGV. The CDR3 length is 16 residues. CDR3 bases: TGTGCCAGCAGGAAGATACGGGGCAGTGACCAAGAGACCCAGTACTTC. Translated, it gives CASRKIRGSDQETQYF. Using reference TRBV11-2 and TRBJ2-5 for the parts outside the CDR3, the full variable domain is EAGVAQSPRYKIIEKRQSVAFWCNPISGHATLYWYQQILGQGPKLLIQFQNNGVVDDSQLPKDRFSAERLKGVDSTLKIQPAKLEDSAVYLCASRKIRGSDQETQYFGPGTRLLVL.

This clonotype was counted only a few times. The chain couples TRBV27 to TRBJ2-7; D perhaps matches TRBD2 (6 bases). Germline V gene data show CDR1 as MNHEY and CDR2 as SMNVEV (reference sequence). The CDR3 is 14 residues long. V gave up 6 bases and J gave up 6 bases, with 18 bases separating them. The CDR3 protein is CASREAGRTSEQYF. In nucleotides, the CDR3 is TGTGCCAGCAGAGAGGCTGGGAGGACTTCCGAGCAGTACTTC.

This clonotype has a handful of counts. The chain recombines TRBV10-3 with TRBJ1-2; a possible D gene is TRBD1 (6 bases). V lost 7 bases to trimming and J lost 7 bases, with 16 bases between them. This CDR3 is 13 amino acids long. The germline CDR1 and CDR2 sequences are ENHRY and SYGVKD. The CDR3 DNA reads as TGTGCCATCACCGATAGGACAGACCGTGGCTACACCTTC. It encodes CAITDRTDRGYTF.

Here the CDR3 DNA reads TGTGCCAGCAGCCAAGATTTCGGGGGGGGATATTCCTACAATGAGCAGTTCTTC. It translates to CASSQDFGGGYSYNEQFF. The rearrangement uses TRBV3-1 and TRBJ2-1; TRBD2 matches at 8 bases. CDR3 length: 18 amino acids. The junction had 8 bases not matched to a gene; V was cut back by 0 bases and J by 1 base. Germline V gene data show CDR1 as LGHDT and CDR2 as YNNKEL (reference sequence).

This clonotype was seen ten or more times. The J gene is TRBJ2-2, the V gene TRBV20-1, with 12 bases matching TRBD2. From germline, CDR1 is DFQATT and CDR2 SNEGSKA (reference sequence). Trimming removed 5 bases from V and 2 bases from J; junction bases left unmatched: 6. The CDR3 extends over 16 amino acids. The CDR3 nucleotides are TGCAGTGCTGATGGACTAGCGGGACTAAACACCGGGGAGCTGTTTTTT. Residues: CSADGLAGLNTGELFF.

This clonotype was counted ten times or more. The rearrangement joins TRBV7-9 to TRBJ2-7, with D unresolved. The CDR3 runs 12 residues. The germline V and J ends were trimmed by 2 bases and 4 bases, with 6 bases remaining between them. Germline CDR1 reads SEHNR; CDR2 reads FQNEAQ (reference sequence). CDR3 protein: CASSLLVYEQYF. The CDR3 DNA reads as TGTGCCAGCAGCTTATTGGTTTACGAGCAGTACTTC.

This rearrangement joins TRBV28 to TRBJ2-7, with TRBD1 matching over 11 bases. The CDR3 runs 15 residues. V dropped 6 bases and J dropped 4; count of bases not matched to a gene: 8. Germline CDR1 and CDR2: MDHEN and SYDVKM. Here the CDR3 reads CASSWGTGGLYEQYF. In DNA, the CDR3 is TGTGCCAGCAGCTGGGGGACAGGGGGTTTATACGAGCAGTACTTC.

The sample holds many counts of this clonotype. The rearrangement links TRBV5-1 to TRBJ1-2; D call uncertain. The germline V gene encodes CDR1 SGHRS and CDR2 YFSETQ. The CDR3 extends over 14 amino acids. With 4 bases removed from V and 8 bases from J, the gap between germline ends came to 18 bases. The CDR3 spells CASSPGKPGYGYTF. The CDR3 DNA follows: TGCGCCAGCAGCCCGGGAAAGCCGGGATACGGCTACACCTTC.

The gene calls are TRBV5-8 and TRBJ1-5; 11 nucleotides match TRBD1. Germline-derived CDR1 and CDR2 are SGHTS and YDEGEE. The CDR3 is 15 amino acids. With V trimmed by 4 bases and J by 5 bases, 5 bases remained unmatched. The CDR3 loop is CASSPDRGLDQPQHF. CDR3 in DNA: TGTGCCAGCAGCCCGGACAGGGGGCTGGATCAGCCCCAGCATTTT. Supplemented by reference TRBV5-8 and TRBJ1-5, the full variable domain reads EAGVTQSPTHLIKTRGQQATLRCSPISGHTSVYWYQQALGLGLQFLLWYDEGEERNRGNFPPRFSGRQFPNYSSELNVNALELEDSALYLCASSPDRGLDQPQHFGDGTRLSIL.

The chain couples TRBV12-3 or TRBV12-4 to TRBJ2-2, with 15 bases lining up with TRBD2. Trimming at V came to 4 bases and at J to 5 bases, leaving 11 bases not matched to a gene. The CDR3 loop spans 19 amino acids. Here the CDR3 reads CASSSRTSGRAAWTGELFF. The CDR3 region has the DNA TGTGCCAGCAGTTCCCGGACTAGCGGGAGGGCCGCGTGGACCGGGGAGCTGTTTTTT.

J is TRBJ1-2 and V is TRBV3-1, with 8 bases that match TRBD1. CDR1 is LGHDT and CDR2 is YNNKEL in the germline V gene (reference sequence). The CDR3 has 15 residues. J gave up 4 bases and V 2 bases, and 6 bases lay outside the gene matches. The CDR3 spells CASSQKTGVGYGYTF. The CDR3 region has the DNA TGTGCCAGCAGCCAAAAGACAGGGGTCGGCTATGGCTACACCTTC.

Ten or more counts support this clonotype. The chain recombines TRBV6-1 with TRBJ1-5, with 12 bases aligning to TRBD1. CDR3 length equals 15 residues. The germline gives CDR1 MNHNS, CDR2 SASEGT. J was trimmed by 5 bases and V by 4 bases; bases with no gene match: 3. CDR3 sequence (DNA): TGTGCCAGCAGTGCCGGGACAGGGGGCTATCAGCCCCAGCATTTT. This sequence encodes CASSAGTGGYQPQHF.

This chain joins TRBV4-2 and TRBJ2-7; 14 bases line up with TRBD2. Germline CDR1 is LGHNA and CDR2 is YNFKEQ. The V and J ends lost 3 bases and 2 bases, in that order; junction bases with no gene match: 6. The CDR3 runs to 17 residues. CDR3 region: CASSQGTSGGSPYEQYF. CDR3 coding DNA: TGTGCCAGCAGCCAGGGGACTAGCGGGGGCAGTCCCTACGAGCAGTACTTC.

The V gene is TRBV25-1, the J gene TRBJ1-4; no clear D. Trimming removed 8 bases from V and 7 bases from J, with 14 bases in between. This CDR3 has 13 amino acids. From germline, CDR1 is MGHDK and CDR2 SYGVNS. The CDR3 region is CASATAKGEKLFF. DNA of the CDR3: TGTGCCAGCGCCACCGCGAAGGGTGAAAAACTGTTTTTT.

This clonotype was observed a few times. The CDR3 reads CSPGRDSYNEQFF. For the CDR3, the DNA is TGCAGTCCGGGCAGGGACTCCTACAATGAGCAGTTCTTC. The V gene is TRBV20-1, the J gene TRBJ2-1; maybe TRBD1 (5 bases). The V and J ends lost 8 bases and 0 bases respectively, with 11 bases between them. In germline, CDR1 is DFQATT, CDR2 SNEGSKA (reference sequence). This CDR3 spans 13 amino acids.

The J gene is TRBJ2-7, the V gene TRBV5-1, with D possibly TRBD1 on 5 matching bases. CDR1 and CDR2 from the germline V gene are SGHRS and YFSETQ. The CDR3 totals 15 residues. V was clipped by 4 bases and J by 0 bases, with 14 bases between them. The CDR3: CASSPIAGISYEQYF. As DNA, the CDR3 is TGCGCCAGCAGCCCAATCGCAGGGATCTCCTACGAGCAGTACTTC.

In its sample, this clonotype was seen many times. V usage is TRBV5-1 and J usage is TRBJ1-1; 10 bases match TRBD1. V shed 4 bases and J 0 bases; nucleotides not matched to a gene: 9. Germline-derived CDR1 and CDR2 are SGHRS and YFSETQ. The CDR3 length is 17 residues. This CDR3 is CASSTGTGEGMNTEAFF. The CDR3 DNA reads TGCGCCAGCAGCACAGGGACAGGGGAGGGGATGAACACTGAAGCTTTCTTT.

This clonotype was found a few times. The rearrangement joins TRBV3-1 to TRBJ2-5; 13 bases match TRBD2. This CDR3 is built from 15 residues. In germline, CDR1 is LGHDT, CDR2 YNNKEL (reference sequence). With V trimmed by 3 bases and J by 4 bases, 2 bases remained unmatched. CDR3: CASSQGLAGRETQYF. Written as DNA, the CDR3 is TGTGCCAGCAGCCAGGGACTAGCGGGGCGAGAGACCCAGTACTTC.

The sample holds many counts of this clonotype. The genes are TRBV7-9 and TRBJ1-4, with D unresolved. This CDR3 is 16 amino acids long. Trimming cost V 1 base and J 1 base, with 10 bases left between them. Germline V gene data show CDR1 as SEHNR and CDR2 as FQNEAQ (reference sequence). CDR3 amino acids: CASSLGTGKTNEKLFF. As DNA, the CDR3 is TGTGCCAGCAGCTTAGGGACCGGAAAAACTAATGAAAAACTGTTTTTT.

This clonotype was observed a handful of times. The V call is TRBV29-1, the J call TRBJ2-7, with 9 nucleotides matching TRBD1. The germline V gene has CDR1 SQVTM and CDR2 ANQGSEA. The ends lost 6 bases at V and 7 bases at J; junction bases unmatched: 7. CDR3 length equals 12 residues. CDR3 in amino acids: CSVRTGTGEQYF. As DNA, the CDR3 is TGCAGCGTGCGTACCGGGACAGGGGAGCAGTACTTC.

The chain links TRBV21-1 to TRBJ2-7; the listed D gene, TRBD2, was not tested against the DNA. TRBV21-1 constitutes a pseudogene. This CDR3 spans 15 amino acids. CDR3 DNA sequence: TGTGCCAGCAGCAAAGTAACTAGCGGGACCTACGAGCAGTACTTC. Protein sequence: CASSKVTSGTYEQYF.